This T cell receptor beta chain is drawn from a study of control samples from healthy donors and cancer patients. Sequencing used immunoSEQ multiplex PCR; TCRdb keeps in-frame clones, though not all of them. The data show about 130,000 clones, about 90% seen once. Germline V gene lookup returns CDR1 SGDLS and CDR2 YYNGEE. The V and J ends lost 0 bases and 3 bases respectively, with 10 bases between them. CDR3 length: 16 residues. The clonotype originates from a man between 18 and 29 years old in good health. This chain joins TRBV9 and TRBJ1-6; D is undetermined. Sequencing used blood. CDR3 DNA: TGTGCCAGCAGCGTAGGGGGTATTGGCTATAATTCACCCCTCCACTTT. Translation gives CASSVGGIGYNSPLHF.